These T cell receptor beta chains were read from a single sample in a study of blood T cell repertoires in COVID-19. Measured with immunoSEQ multiplex PCR; TCRdb has only the in-frame clones, and not every one. The sample contains some 110,000 clones, approximately 84% of which appear only once. Material for sequencing was peripheral blood. The receptors derive from a man aged 55 to 70 with acute or convalescent COVID-19. Each CDR3 is given with its conserved first and last residue. D genes are given only for firm matches. A row's size may be missing; if present it is once, few, many or a size class.

j_gene,abundance,d_gene,v_gene,CDR3nt,CDR3aa
TRBJ1-4,.,.,TRBV6-6,TGTGCCAGCAGAAAGGACACACCCGATGAAAAACTGTTTTTT,CASRKDTPDEKLFF
TRBJ2-1,.,TRBD1,TRBV7-2,TGTGCCAGCAGCTTCAACCGGGACAGGGTGAATGAGCAGTTCTTC,CASSFNRDRVNEQFF
TRBJ2-5,.,TRBD1,TRBV6-1,TGTGCCAGCAGTGACCCCGGACAGGGCCAAGAGACCCAGTACTTC,CASSDPGQGQETQYF
TRBJ2-1,.,.,TRBV28,TGTGCCAGCAGCCGAGGGGGGACAGAAGGGGTAGGGGAGCAGTTCTTC,CASSRGGTEGVGEQFF
TRBJ2-1,.,TRBD2,TRBV10-3,TGTGCCATCAGCGAGCTAGCGGGGGGCAACAATGAGCAGTTCTTC,CAISELAGGNNEQFF
TRBJ1-2,.,TRBD1,TRBV10-3,TGTGCCATCAGTGAGTCGAGACAGGGGAGCCTTCATGGCTACACCTTC,CAISESRQGSLHGYTF
TRBJ2-3,.,.,TRBV5-1,TGCGCCAGCAGCTTGGACGGTACTAGCACAGATACGCAGTATTTT,CASSLDGTSTDTQYF
TRBJ2-2,.,.,TRBV11-2,TGTGCCAGCAGCCCTGGACTGAACCGCGCCGGGGAGCTGTTTTTT,CASSPGLNRAGELFF
TRBJ1-3,.,.,TRBV18,TGTGCCAGCTCGGAGGGGACTGGAAACACCATATATTTT,CASSEGTGNTIYF
TRBJ1-1,.,.,TRBV7-9,TGTGCCGGGCGGGAGGCCGAAGCTTTCTTT,CAGREAEAFF
TRBJ2-5,.,.,TRBV5-4,TGTGCCAGCAGCCCGAAGGGGAGGGAGACCCAGTACTTC,CASSPKGRETQYF
TRBJ2-7,.,TRBD2,TRBV11-2,TGTGCCAGCAGCTTAAAGTTAGCGGGAGTAGGTGAGCAGTACTTC,CASSLKLAGVGEQYF
TRBJ1-6,once,.,TRBV3-1/TRBV3-2,TGTGCCAGCCAGGTCTTGCAAAATTCACCCCTCCACTTT,CASQVLQNSPLHF
TRBJ1-1,.,.,TRBV9,TGTGCCAGCAGCGTAGTGGAGGGAAACACTGAAGCTTTCTTT,CASSVVEGNTEAFF
TRBJ2-5,.,TRBD1,TRBV24-1,TGTGCCACCAGCCCCCGGACAGGTAATCAAGAGACCCAGTACTTC,CATSPRTGNQETQYF
TRBJ2-7,.,TRBD2,TRBV15,TGTGCCACCAGCAACCCGGGGGGGGCAGGCGCACACTACGAGCAGTACTTC,CATSNPGGAGAHYEQYF
TRBJ1-5,.,TRBD1,TRBV28,TGTGCCAGCAGTTTAAGGACCGGGACAGGAACTCAGCCCCAGCATTTT,CASSLRTGTGTQPQHF
TRBJ1-5,.,TRBD1,TRBV29-1,TGCAGCGTAATGGACAGGTTGGGACAGCCCCAGCATTTT,CSVMDRLGQPQHF
TRBJ1-2,few,.,TRBV27,TGTGCCAGCAGCCTAGGGAGAGACTATGGCTACACCTTC,CASSLGRDYGYTF
TRBJ2-7,.,TRBD2,TRBV4-2,TGTGCCAGCAGCCATTTACTAGCGGGAGAGTACGAGCAGTACTTC,CASSHLLAGEYEQYF
TRBJ2-7,.,TRBD1,TRBV6-5,TGTGCCATCGACTCTTCGGGGACAGGGGGGGCCGAGCAGTACTTC,CAIDSSGTGGAEQYF
TRBJ2-4,.,TRBD2,TRBV30,TGTGCCTGGAGTGTCCGGGGGGGAAACATTCAGTACTTC,CAWSVRGGNIQYF
TRBJ2-7,few,.,TRBV5-1,TGCGCCAGCAGCTTGACGGAACGACAGCGCAACTACGCCTACGAGCAGTACTTC,CASSLTERQRNYAYEQYF
TRBJ1-4,.,.,TRBV28,TGTGCCAGCAGCTCACCTCCGGGAAAGGCCCAAATCCGGGCGAATGAAAAACTGTTTTTT,CASSSPPGKAQIRANEKLFF
TRBJ2-1,once,TRBD2,TRBV14,TGTGCCAGCAGCCGATGGACTAGCGGGAACGCCGCCTACAATGAGCAGTTCTTC,CASSRWTSGNAAYNEQFF
TRBJ2-1,once,.,TRBV7-9,TGTGCCAGCAGCGTCCCGGGCGGGCCCAATGAGCAGTTCTTC,CASSVPGGPNEQFF
TRBJ1-5,.,.,TRBV24-1,TGTGCCACCAGTGATCCAGGGGTGGGCAATCAGCCCCAGCATTTT,CATSDPGVGNQPQHF
TRBJ2-3,.,.,TRBV2,TGTGCCAGCAATGGCAGGCTAGGGGTGAGGACCACAGATACGCAGTATTTT,CASNGRLGVRTTDTQYF
TRBJ2-7,.,TRBD2,TRBV18,TGTGCCAGCTCACCAGTTACTAGCGGGGGGTACGAGCAGTACTTC,CASSPVTSGGYEQYF
TRBJ1-4,.,TRBD1,TRBV5-1,TGCGCCAGCAACAAAGGGGACAGGGGTGAAAAACTGTTTTTT,CASNKGDRGEKLFF
TRBJ1-1,.,TRBD1,TRBV7-9,TGTGCCAGCAGCAAAGGGGACAGGGCAAACACTGAAGCTTTCTTT,CASSKGDRANTEAFF
TRBJ2-2,.,.,TRBV5-1,TGCGCCAGCAGCCCCCGGGATCTAAGCACCGGGGAGCTGTTTTTT,CASSPRDLSTGELFF
TRBJ2-1,once,.,TRBV5-5,TGTGCCAGCAGCTTAGGGACTCCCTACAATGAGCAGTTCTTC,CASSLGTPYNEQFF
TRBJ2-1,.,TRBD2,TRBV28,TGTGCCAGCATTCTAGCGGGAGGTTACAATGAGCAGTTCTTC,CASILAGGYNEQFF